This TCR beta chain was found in a study of blood T cells in healthy people across ages (dated by TCRdb to 2014 to 2015). As for the study more broadly: Template switching captured roughly one uniquely barcoded TCR beta cDNA molecule per two T cells in model experiments. Donors of different ages were randomly distributed across sequencing lanes to avoid experimental bias. The donors were divided into four age groups: young (average approximately 16 years), middle-aged (roughly 40), aged (approximately 62) and long-lived (roughly 86). Two additional independent replicas of 1 million unique cDNA reads from the same blood draw were analyzed for two donors (one aged 18 to 29 and one aged 80 or older). The study measured age-related changes in TCR beta repertoire diversity using deep sequencing normalized with unique cDNA molecular identifiers. Overall study outcomes, separate from this receptor: As age increased, observed TCR beta diversity per million T cells dropped in a roughly linear way, and a significant reduction was already evident by age 40. Estimates of total diversity from one million sequenced T cells were regarded as lower bounds and underestimates. There was a strong correlation between observed TCR beta diversity and the percentage of naive T cells measured by flow cytometry. Because donor CMV infection status was unknown, age-related changes in expanded clonotypes were potentially confounded. Conclusive comparison of naive and antigen-experienced compartments was prevented by the profiling of bulk unsorted PBMCs. Compared with the aged group, more naive CD4+ T cells, fewer expanded clones and increased TCR diversity were shown by the long-lived group, suggesting age selection.

Note on this clonotype: It lacks a known antigen. No base-level quality is on record; no much larger clone is a single base apart.

Donors were a few dozen systemically healthy Caucasian individuals from Russia aged about 6 to 100 years. Each donor gave around 9 milliliters of peripheral blood, collected into EDTA-treated Vacutainer tubes. Ficoll-Paque density-gradient centrifugation was used to isolate PBMCs, with at least 6 million obtained per sample. Trizol reagent was used to extract total RNA from the PBMCs, yielding at least 6 micrograms per sample. For every donor, an aliquot of PBMCs went through flow cytometry to measure the percentages of naive CD45RAhigh/CD27high T cells. Library method: 5' RACE. The reads were generated on an Illumina HiSeq 2500. A second PCR of about 7 to 12 cycles was run with a J-beta primer mix and a sample-barcoded 5' primer. A unique molecular identifier was introduced onto each TCR beta cDNA molecule by a template-switch 5' adaptor carrying 12 random nucleotides. At least 2.5 million CDR3-containing paired-end reads were obtained from each sample. All of the RNA was converted into first-strand cDNA using the Mint cDNA synthesis kit, with a TRBC-specific oligonucleotide serving as the primer. After uracil-DNA glycosylase treatment, a first 18-cycle PCR used universal primers M1SS and BC2_uni_R on all cDNA. The authors processed their data as follows. Each sample was normalized by randomly selecting 1 million high-quality reads, each carrying a distinct molecular identifier. Instead of being binned into consensus sequences, reads that shared molecular identifiers were thrown out. MiTCR, run with a Q25 quality threshold and the strictest error-elimination algorithm, handled CDR3 identification, clonotype clustering and error correction. A nonparametric unseen species model with Euler transformation was used to estimate lower-bound total TCR beta diversity. TCRdb reprocessing: public reads trimmed at Q25 with fastp, clones called with MiXCR, in-frame beta chains kept. Each entry merges the rows of one CDR3 protein and shows their most common DNA and genes. The V and J calls here are based on TCRdb, not the publication. This sample gives about 1.4 million distinct CDR3 sequences in total; roughly 64% of them show up just once. The ten largest clones add up to roughly 6.3% of the sample.

Sequenced input: blood. This TCR was sampled from a man between 18 and 29 years old in good health.

In nucleotide form, the sequence is TGTGCCAGCAGACCACCCGAGTCAGATACGCAGTATTTT. This sequence encodes CASRPPESDTQYF. This receptor chain uses TRBV7-7 and TRBJ2-3, with the D gene too uncertain to name. Including the terminal cysteine and phenylalanine, the CDR3 comprises 13 residues. Only CDR3 DNA remains: 39 bases, in frame from the first base. V loses 6 bases of germline sequence and J loses 4 bases, and the interval between the two ends is 11 bases. The CDR1 and CDR2 encoded by the germline V gene (reference sequence) are SSHAT and FNYEAQ.